Shown below are 18 T cell receptor beta chains from a single sample sequenced in a study of shared clonotypes between healthy human individuals. TCRdb's table, derived via immunoSEQ multiplex PCR, lists solely in-frame clones and lacks some. The profile shows about 730,000 clones, approximately 77% of them singletons. What was sequenced was memory CD4+ T cells sorted from blood. Subset given: CD45RA-negative fraction. The origin of the receptors is a woman in her 30s in good health.

V usage is TRBV5-1 and J usage is TRBJ1-3; no reliable D call. The germline CDR1 and CDR2 sequences are SGHRS and YFSETQ. V gave up 0 bases and J gave up 0 bases, with 7 bases separating them. This CDR3 comprises 15 residues. CDR3 DNA: TGCGCCAGCAGCTTGGGGACGGCCTCTGGAAACACCATATATTTT. Residues: CASSLGTASGNTIYF.

The genes are TRBV6-6 and TRBJ1-3; D is perhaps TRBD1 (5 bases). The CDR3 covers 13 residues. Germline loops: CDR1 MNHNY, CDR2 SVGAGI (reference sequence). The ends were cut back, 10 bases at V and 0 bases at J, with 10 bases in the middle. CDR3 sequence: CATGGTSGNTIYF. For the CDR3, the DNA is TGTGCCACCGGGGGGACCTCTGGAAACACCATATATTTT.

The chain employs TRBV5-1 and TRBJ2-3; TRBD2 is a possible D gene (5 bases). This CDR3 is built from 14 residues. Looked up from germline, CDR1 is SGHRS and CDR2 is YFSETQ. The V end lost 0 bases, the J end lost 6 bases, and 11 bases lay between the germline ends. CDR3 residues: CASSLASGVDTQYF. The CDR3 region has the DNA TGCGCCAGCAGCTTGGCCAGCGGCGTGGATACGCAGTATTTT. Full variable domain (remainder filled in from reference TRBV5-1 and TRBJ2-3): KAGVTQTPRYLIKTRGQQVTLSCSPISGHRSVSWYQQTPGQGLQFLFEYFSETQRNKGNFPGRFSGRQFSNSRSEMNVSTLELGDSALYLCASSLASGVDTQYFGPGTRLTVL.

The gene calls are TRBV5-1 and TRBJ2-7; weak D call: TRBD2 (5 bases). The germline V and J ends were trimmed by 4 bases and 1 base, with 12 bases remaining between them. CDR1 is SGHRS and CDR2 is YFSETQ in the germline V gene. The CDR3 has 14 amino acids. CDR3 loop: CASSPEVPSYEQYF. The CDR3 DNA is TGCGCCAGCAGCCCGGAGGTCCCTTCCTACGAGCAGTACTTC.

The chain has TRBV6-5 and TRBJ1-1; perhaps TRBD1 as D (5 bases). The CDR3 contains 15 residues. CDR1 and CDR2 (germline): MNHEY, SVGAGI. V lost 4 bases to trimming and J lost 1 base, with 13 bases between them. The CDR3 loop reads CASSFFDRSNTEAFF. The CDR3 DNA sequence: TGTGCCAGCAGTTTTTTTGACAGATCGAACACTGAAGCTTTCTTT.

The gene calls are TRBV28 and TRBJ1-1; no firm D call. Trimming left V 5 bases short and J 9 bases short, with 13 bases between. This CDR3 region has 12 residues. Germline CDR1 MDHEN, CDR2 SYDVKM. CDR3 in amino acids: CASSLPGRKAFF. CDR3 DNA: TGTGCCAGCAGTCTCCCCGGGAGGAAAGCTTTCTTT.

J is TRBJ2-3 and V is TRBV5-1, with 10 bases identical to TRBD1. CDR3 length: 15 residues. Germline V gives CDR1 SGHRS, CDR2 YFSETQ. Unmatched junction bases numbered 9, after V lost 7 bases and J lost 4 bases. The CDR3 loop reads CASSIGTGVADTQYF. The DNA for the CDR3 is TGCGCCAGCTCTATCGGGACAGGGGTTGCAGATACGCAGTATTTT.

The sample holds a few counts of this clone. This sequence joins TRBV29-1 and TRBJ2-2; no clear D. V lost 1 base and J lost 1, with 7 bases in between. Germline values: CDR1 SQVTM, CDR2 ANQGSEA. The length of the CDR3 is 14 residues. CDR3 bases: TGCAGCGTTGAAGGTCCCCTGAACACCGGGGAGCTGTTTTTT. This sequence encodes CSVEGPLNTGELFF.

V usage is TRBV2 and J usage is TRBJ2-5; D remains ambiguous. The J call is uncertain, as TRBJ2-7 better fits the DNA end. CDR1 and CDR2 (germline): SNHLY, FYNNEI. The CDR3 has 15 amino acids. This CDR3 is CASSGAVDRSYEQYF. CDR3 bases: TGTGCCAGCAGTGGTGCGGTCGATCGCTCCTACGAGCAGTACTTC.

This rearrangement joins TRBV7-9 to TRBJ2-3; 8 nucleotides align to TRBD1. The CDR3 is made up of 17 amino acids. The V and J ends lost 5 bases and 1 base, in that order; junction bases with no gene match: 11. Germline CDR1 is SEHNR and CDR2 is FQNEAQ (reference sequence). Here the CDR3 DNA reads TGTGCCAGCAGCCAGGACAGGGTCCAGGGAGGCACAGATACGCAGTATTTT. Translated: CASSQDRVQGGTDTQYF.

The chain recombines TRBV15 with TRBJ2-7; TRBD2 might be the D (6 bases). The V end lost 4 bases, the J end lost 3 bases, and 10 bases lay between the germline ends. The CDR3 extends over 13 amino acids. The germline V gene encodes CDR1 LNHNV and CDR2 YYDKDF (reference sequence). CDR3 coding DNA: TGTGCCACCAGCATACAGACTAGCTACGAGCAGTACTTC. It specifies CATSIQTSYEQYF.

V usage is TRBV2 and J usage is TRBJ1-2; D gene uncertain. The CDR3 contains 15 residues. V lost 2 bases and J lost 4, with 14 bases in between. The V gene's germline CDR1 is SNHLY and CDR2 FYNNEI. This chain's CDR3 is CASSEQAHSGYGYTF. CDR3 bases: TGTGCCAGCAGTGAACAGGCCCACAGCGGCTATGGCTACACCTTC.

The CDR3 region has the DNA TGTGCCAGCTCACCCTCCGGGACAGGGGCCGGCTCTGGAAACACCATATATTTT. Protein: CASSPSGTGAGSGNTIYF. The chain carries TRBV18 and TRBJ1-3, with 10 positions matching TRBD1. The CDR3 is made up of 18 amino acids. Germline assignment: CDR1 KGHSH and CDR2 LQKENI. V lost 3 bases and J lost 0; bases outside the gene matches: 8.

The chain joins TRBV6-6 to TRBJ1-3; D remains ambiguous. Germline CDR1 reads MNHNY; CDR2 reads SVGAGI (reference sequence). V was cut by 0 bases and J by 8 bases, with 8 bases left in between. This CDR3 is built from 13 residues. This CDR3 reads CASSYSTGYTIYF. The CDR3 DNA is TGTGCCAGCAGTTACTCGACGGGATACACCATATATTTT.

This clone was counted a few times. This chain connects TRBV9 to TRBJ2-1; 13 positions match TRBD2. Trimming took 5 bases from V and 8 from J; bases not matched to a gene: 4. Germline-derived CDR1 and CDR2 are SGDLS and YYNGEE. This CDR3 has 14 amino acids. CDR3 protein: CASSRTSGSYEQFF. The CDR3 DNA follows: TGTGCCAGCAGTCGGACTAGCGGGAGCTATGAGCAGTTCTTC.

The chain has TRBV4-1 and TRBJ2-5, with D hard to call. V gave up 5 bases and J gave up 4 bases, with 14 bases separating them. The CDR3 extends over 14 amino acids. CDR1 MGHRA and CDR2 YSYEKL come from the germline V gene. The CDR3 here is CASSKTAGRETQYF. The CDR3 region has the DNA TGCGCCAGCAGCAAGACGGCTGGAAGAGAGACCCAGTACTTC.

V is TRBV6-1 and J is TRBJ1-5; D gene uncertain. Deletions cut 6 bases from V and 7 bases from J, with 13 bases between. Germline values: CDR1 MNHNS, CDR2 SASEGT. The CDR3 covers 13 residues. The CDR3 DNA reads as TGTGCCAGCAGCGGTTTTGAGGAGCAGCCCCAGCATTTT. Its protein is CASSGFEEQPQHF.

The V and J genes are TRBV28 and TRBJ1-2; a possible D gene is TRBD1 (6 bases). The germline V gene has CDR1 MDHEN and CDR2 SYDVKM. Trimming took 3 bases from V and 3 from J, leaving 14 bases between them. The CDR3 covers 15 residues. The CDR3 region has the DNA TGTGCCAGCAGTTTGGTGGGGGGCGCCCACTATGGCTACACCTTC. Protein product: CASSLVGGAHYGYTF.